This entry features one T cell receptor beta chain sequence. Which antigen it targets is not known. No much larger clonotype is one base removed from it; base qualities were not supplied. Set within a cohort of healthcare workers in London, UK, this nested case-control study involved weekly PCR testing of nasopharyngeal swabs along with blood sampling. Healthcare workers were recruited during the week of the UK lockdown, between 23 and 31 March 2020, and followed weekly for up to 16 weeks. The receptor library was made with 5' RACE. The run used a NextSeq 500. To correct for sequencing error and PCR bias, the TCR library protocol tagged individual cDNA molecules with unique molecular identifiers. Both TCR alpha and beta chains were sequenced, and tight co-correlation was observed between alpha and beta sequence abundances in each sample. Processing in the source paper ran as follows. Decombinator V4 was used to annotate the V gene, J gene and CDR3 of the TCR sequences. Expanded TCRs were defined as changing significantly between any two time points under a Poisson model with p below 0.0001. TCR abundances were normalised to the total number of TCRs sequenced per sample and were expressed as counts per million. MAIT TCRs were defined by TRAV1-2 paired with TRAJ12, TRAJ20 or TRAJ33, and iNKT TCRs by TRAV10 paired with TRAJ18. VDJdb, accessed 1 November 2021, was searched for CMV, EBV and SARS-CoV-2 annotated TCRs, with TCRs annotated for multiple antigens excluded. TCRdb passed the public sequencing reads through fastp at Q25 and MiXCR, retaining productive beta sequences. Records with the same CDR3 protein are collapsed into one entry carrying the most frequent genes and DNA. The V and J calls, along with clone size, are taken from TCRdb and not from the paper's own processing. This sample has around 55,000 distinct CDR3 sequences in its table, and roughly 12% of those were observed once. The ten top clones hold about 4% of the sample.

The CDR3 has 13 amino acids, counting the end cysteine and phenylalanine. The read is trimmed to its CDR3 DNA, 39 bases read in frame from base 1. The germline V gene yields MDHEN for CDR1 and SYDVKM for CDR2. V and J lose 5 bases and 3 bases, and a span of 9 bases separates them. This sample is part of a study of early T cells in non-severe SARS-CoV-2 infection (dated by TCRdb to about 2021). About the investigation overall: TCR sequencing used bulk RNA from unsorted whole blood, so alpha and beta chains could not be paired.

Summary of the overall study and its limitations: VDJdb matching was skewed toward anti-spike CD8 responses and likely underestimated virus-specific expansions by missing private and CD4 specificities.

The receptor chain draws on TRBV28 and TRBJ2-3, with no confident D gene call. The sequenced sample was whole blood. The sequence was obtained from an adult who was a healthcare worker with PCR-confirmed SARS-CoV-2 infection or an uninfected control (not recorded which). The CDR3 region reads CASSDSATDTQYF. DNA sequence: TGTGCCAGCAGTGACTCGGCAACAGATACGCAGTATTTT. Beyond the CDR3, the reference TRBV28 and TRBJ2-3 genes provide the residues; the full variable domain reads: DVKVTQSSRYLVKRTGEKVFLECVQDMDHENMFWYRQDPGLGLRLIYFSYDVKMKEKGDIPEGYSVSREKKERFSLILESASTNQTSMYLCASSDSATDTQYFGPGTRLTVL.